This TCR beta chain is from a study of type 1 regulatory T cells. Each CDR3 protein gets one entry after TCRdb re-called the reads with MiXCR. The data show under 20,000 distinct CDR3 sequences, around 9.6% seen once. This receptor was taken from a human donor in good health. The material sequenced was CD4+ T cells, either the whole sample or a sorted fraction (not recorded which).

The CDR3 sequence is CASRAGRGIMNTEAFF. The DNA of the CDR3 is TGCGCCAGCAGAGCGGGGAGAGGGATTATGAACACTGAAGCTTTCTTT. The gene calls are TRBV5-1 and TRBJ1-1, with D uncertain. Between the trimmed V and J ends, which lost 5 bases and 0 bases, there was a span of 17 bases. This CDR3 spans 16 amino acids. The germline gives CDR1 SGHRS, CDR2 YFSETQ. Filled out from reference TRBV5-1 and TRBJ1-1, the complete variable domain reads KAGVTQTPRYLIKTRGQQVTLSCSPISGHRSVSWYQQTPGQGLQFLFEYFSETQRNKGNFPGRFSGRQFSNSRSEMNVSTLELGDSALYLCASRAGRGIMNTEAFFGQGTRLTVV.